A selection of T cell receptor beta chains follows, all from one sample in a study of response to subunit inactivated influenza vaccine. Via MiXCR, TCRdb re-called the RT-PCR reads, giving one row per CDR3 protein. The repertoire has roughly 460,000 distinct CDR3 sequences, approximately 10% of them found once; the top ten carry over 9.5%. The sample here was PBMCs from blood, taken more than 35 days after vaccination. The source is a man aged 50 to 60 who received an inactivated influenza vaccine. CDR3s include the opening cysteine and the closing phenylalanine or tryptophan. A D gene is named only where the DNA matches it firmly. For some rows the clone size is stated as once, few or many, or as a class when expanded; others skip it.

d_gene	v_gene	len	j_gene	abundance	CDR3aa	CDR3nt
.	TRBV25-1	13	TRBJ2-1	few	CASSGGDLLEQFF	TGTGCCAGCAGTGGTGGGGACTTACTAGAGCAGTTCTTC
.	TRBV5-1	15	TRBJ2-5	few	CASSTTPNGQETQYF	TGCGCCAGCAGTACAACGCCCAACGGACAAGAGACCCAGTACTTC
.	TRBV7-2	13	TRBJ2-1	many	CASSLDLPNEQFF	TGTGCCAGCAGCTTAGACTTGCCCAATGAGCAGTTCTTC
TRBD1	TRBV15	16	TRBJ2-3	.	CATSEAPGQGTDTQYF	TGTGCCACCAGCGAGGCGCCGGGACAGGGCACAGATACGCAGTATTTT
.	TRBV6-2/TRBV6-3	13	TRBJ1-6	few	CASVGQANSPLHF	TGTGCCAGCGTTGGGCAGGCCAATTCACCCCTCCACTTT
.	TRBV25-1	19	TRBJ2-6	.	CASSDQKPYQFSGANVLTF	TGTGCCAGCAGTGACCAAAAGCCCTATCAGTTCTCTGGGGCCAACGTCCTGACTTTC
TRBD1	TRBV6-1	14	TRBJ1-6	few	CASSQTGRDSPLHF	TGTGCCAGCAGCCAGACAGGGCGGGACTCACCCCTCCACTTT
TRBD2	TRBV4-3	18	TRBJ2-1	.	CASSQVLSAGGHWNEQFF	TGCGCCAGCAGCCAAGTATTGTCGGCGGGAGGCCACTGGAATGAGCAGTTCTTC
.	TRBV7-9	14	TRBJ1-1	few	CASSLTPQDTEAFF	TGTGCCAGCAGCTTAACGCCTCAGGATACTGAAGCTTTCTTT
.	TRBV28	11	TRBJ2-7	.	CASSWGLEQYF	TGTGCCAGCAGTTGGGGGCTCGAGCAGTACTTC
.	TRBV29-1	13	TRBJ2-5	many	CSVELANQETQYF	TGCAGCGTTGAATTGGCAAATCAAGAGACCCAGTACTTC
.	TRBV6-2/TRBV6-3	12	TRBJ2-7	.	CASGDNSYEQYF	TGTGCCTCGGGGGACAACTCCTACGAGCAGTACTTC
.	TRBV5-1	14	TRBJ1-2	few	CASSFIGQGYGYTF	TGCGCCAGCAGCTTTATAGGCCAGGGGTATGGCTACACCTTC
.	TRBV20-1	13	TRBJ2-7	few	CSARLSGSREQYF	TGCAGTGCTAGGTTATCGGGTTCTCGCGAGCAGTACTTC
TRBD2	TRBV20-1	14	TRBJ2-3	many	CSARSSGATDTQYF	TGCAGTGCTAGATCTAGCGGGGCCACAGATACGCAGTATTTT
.	TRBV25-1	14	TRBJ2-3	.	CASSEYQGSDTQYF	TGTGCCAGCAGTGAATATCAGGGTTCAGATACGCAGTATTTT
TRBD2	TRBV5-6	15	TRBJ2-2	few	CASRRTSGTTGELFF	TGTGCCAGCCGACGGACTAGCGGGACCACCGGGGAGCTGTTTTTT
TRBD1	TRBV20-1	14	TRBJ1-3	many	CSARSRGWGNTIYF	TGCAGTGCTAGGAGCAGGGGGTGGGGAAACACCATATATTTT
.	TRBV30	16	TRBJ2-2	.	CAWRQGGLVDTGELFF	TGTGCCTGGCGCCAGGGGGGACTAGTAGATACCGGGGAGCTGTTTTTT
.	TRBV28	14	TRBJ2-3	.	CASSAGLSTDTQYF	TGTGCCAGCAGTGCGGGACTGAGCACAGATACGCAGTATTTT
TRBD1	TRBV9	16	TRBJ1-4	few	CASSVNRGSGNEKLFF	TGTGCCAGCAGCGTAAACAGGGGGAGTGGAAATGAAAAACTGTTTTTT
.	TRBV28	17	TRBJ2-6	few	CASSFAGLDSGANVLTF	TGTGCCAGCAGTTTCGCCGGACTCGACTCTGGGGCCAACGTCCTGACTTTC
TRBD2	TRBV15	16	TRBJ2-3	few	CATSRTSGASTDTQYF	TGTGCCACCAGCAGGACTAGCGGGGCTAGCACAGATACGCAGTATTTT
.	TRBV9	14	TRBJ2-7	.	CASSETGTPGEQYF	TGTGCCAGCAGCGAGACCGGGACTCCCGGGGAGCAGTACTTC
.	TRBV20-1	13	TRBJ2-7	many	CSARDFKTYEQYF	TGCAGTGCTAGAGACTTCAAAACCTACGAGCAGTACTTC
TRBD1	TRBV10-3	13	TRBJ2-5	.	CAISEDRDGTQYF	TGTGCCATCAGTGAGGACAGGGATGGGACCCAGTACTTC
.	TRBV28	13	TRBJ2-7	.	CASSSFVVGEQYF	TGTGCCAGCAGTTCTTTCGTGGTGGGCGAGCAGTACTTC
TRBD1	TRBV20-1	13	TRBJ1-5	few	CSAAGTGDQPQHF	TGCAGTGCTGCCGGGACAGGGGATCAGCCCCAGCATTTT
.	TRBV5-1	15	TRBJ2-1	many	CASSLEGLSYNEQFF	TGCGCCAGCAGCTTGGAAGGCCTGTCCTACAATGAGCAGTTCTTC
.	TRBV7-8	19	TRBJ2-6	few	CASSLSSTGFSSGANVLTF	TGTGCCAGCAGCTTAAGCAGCACGGGCTTCAGCTCTGGGGCCAACGTCCTGACTTTC
.	TRBV20-1	16	TRBJ2-4	many	CSARLTAVLAKNIQYF	TGCAGTGCTAGATTAACGGCTGTTCTAGCCAAAAACATTCAGTACTTC
TRBD2	TRBV20-1	14	TRBJ2-1	few	CSAQGLAGAYEQFF	TGCAGTGCCCAGGGGCTAGCGGGAGCCTATGAGCAGTTCTTC
.	TRBV2	13	TRBJ1-1	.	CASSEEVNTEAFF	TGTGCCAGCAGTGAAGAAGTTAACACTGAAGCTTTCTTT
.	TRBV6-5	16	TRBJ1-4	few	CASSSSDRRPNEKLFF	TGTGCCAGCAGTTCCTCGGACAGACGGCCTAATGAAAAACTGTTTTTT